Each of the 31 T cell receptor beta chains below was sequenced from the same sample in a study of Tregs in tolerant kidney transplant recipients. Profiling relied on immunoSEQ multiplex PCR, and the TCRdb table lists in-frame clones only, not all of them. The sample lists around 70,000 clones, 80% to 95% occurring once. The sample was CD8+ T cells from blood, taken before the transplant. The receptors derive from a human donor who received a combined kidney and bone marrow transplant.

The chain combines TRBV6-5 with TRBJ1-1, with no clear D. Germline V gene lookup returns CDR1 MNHEY and CDR2 SVGAGI. The V gene lost 0 bases and the J gene lost 5 bases, with 13 bases spanning the gap. This CDR3 region has 15 residues. CDR3 loop: CASSYSLQINTEAFF. DNA of the CDR3: TGTGCCAGCAGTTACTCGTTACAGATTAATACTGAAGCTTTCTTT.

J is TRBJ2-7 and V is TRBV11-2; D remains ambiguous. Per germline, CDR1 SGHAT and CDR2 FQNNGV. This CDR3 region has 13 residues. Trimming took 1 base from V and 1 from J, leaving 5 bases between them. The CDR3, as DNA: TGTGCCAGCAGCTTAGTAGAGTCCTACGAGCAGTACTTC. Translating gives CASSLVESYEQYF.

This rearrangement joins TRBV7-6 to TRBJ2-3; 10 bases match TRBD2. This CDR3 has 15 residues. CDR1 and CDR2 (germline): SGHVS, FNYEAQ. The trim removed 3 bases at V and 4 bases at J, leaving 4 bases unmatched. CDR3 sequence: CASSLGLAGADTQYF. DNA for the CDR3: TGTGCCAGCAGCTTGGGGCTAGCGGGGGCAGATACGCAGTATTTT. Full variable domain (missing parts from reference TRBV7-6 and TRBJ2-3): GAGVSQSPRYKVTKRGQDVALRCDPISGHVSLYWYRQALGQGPEFLTYFNYEAQQDKSGLPNDRFSAERPEGSISTLTIQRTEQRDSAMYRCASSLGLAGADTQYFGPGTRLTVL.

Only a few counts were recorded for this clone. The V and J genes are TRBV9 and TRBJ2-7; the match to TRBD1 covers 8 bases. The CDR3 sequence is 14 residues long. J gave up 7 bases and V 0 bases, and 6 bases lay outside the gene matches. Germline values: CDR1 SGDLS, CDR2 YYNGEE. The CDR3 loop is CASSVGQGAWEQYF. DNA of the CDR3: TGTGCCAGCAGCGTAGGTCAGGGGGCTTGGGAGCAGTACTTC.

This chain links TRBV7-6 with TRBJ1-2; D unclear. The germline CDR1 and CDR2 sequences are SGHVS and FNYEAQ. V gave up 4 bases and J gave up 6 bases, with 15 bases separating them. The CDR3 spans 14 residues. CDR3 DNA: TGTGCCAGCAGCTCCGCCGGCCGTGGAGATGGCTACACCTTC. This encodes CASSSAGRGDGYTF. The entire variable domain, with the rest obtained from reference TRBV7-6 and TRBJ1-2, is as follows: GAGVSQSPRYKVTKRGQDVALRCDPISGHVSLYWYRQALGQGPEFLTYFNYEAQQDKSGLPNDRFSAERPEGSISTLTIQRTEQRDSAMYRCASSSAGRGDGYTFGSGTRLTVV.

V and J are TRBV16 and TRBJ1-5; possible D gene TRBD1, 6 bases. With 0 bases removed from V and 3 bases from J, the gap between germline ends came to 12 bases. Germline V gene lookup returns CDR1 KGHSY and CDR2 FQNENV. CDR3 length equals 16 residues. CDR3 in DNA: TGTGCCAGCAGCCAATCGGCCAGGGGTTACAATCAGCCCCAGCATTTT. Its translation is CASSQSARGYNQPQHF.

This CDR3 reads CASSLAPSGQETQYF. In DNA form, the CDR3 reads TGTGCCAGCAGCTTAGCGCCTAGCGGCCAAGAGACCCAGTACTTC. This sequence joins TRBV7-9 and TRBJ2-5; the match to TRBD2 covers 7 bases. The V and J ends lost 0 bases and 1 base, in that order; junction bases with no gene match: 2. Germline CDR1 and CDR2: SEHNR and FQNEAQ (reference sequence). The CDR3 is 15 residues long.

A single count supports this clone. The CDR3 DNA reads as TGTGCCAGCAGCAAACTTCGCCCCGGGACTGAAGCTTTCTTT. It codes for CASSKLRPGTEAFF. The genes are TRBV21-1 and TRBJ1-1. TRBV21-1 is noted as a pseudogene. The CDR3 consists of 14 residues.

This chain connects TRBV9 to TRBJ2-7; no reliable D call. The CDR3 totals 14 residues. Germline loops: CDR1 SGDLS, CDR2 YYNGEE. V lost 2 bases, J lost 0 bases, and 9 bases lay in between. CDR3: CASSVGDNSYEQYF. The DNA for the CDR3 is TGTGCCAGCAGCGTTGGCGACAACTCCTACGAGCAGTACTTC.

This sequence joins TRBV7-3 and TRBJ2-3; tentative D call: TRBD2 (6 bases). The CDR3 is 15 amino acids. Germline V lookup: CDR1 SGHTA, CDR2 FQGTGA. Deletions cut 3 bases from V and 0 bases from J, with 10 bases between. CDR3 amino acids: CASSFIGSSTDTQYF. In nucleotides, the CDR3 is TGTGCCAGCAGCTTTATCGGGAGTAGCACAGATACGCAGTATTTT.

CDR3 sequence reads: CASSFLREKNIQYF. DNA for the CDR3: TGTGCCAGCAGTTTTCTTCGGGAGAAAAACATTCAGTACTTC. The V call is TRBV28, the J call TRBJ2-4, with D tentatively TRBD2 (6 bases). Deletions cut 3 bases from V and 4 bases from J, with 10 bases between. Germline V gives CDR1 MDHEN, CDR2 SYDVKM. The CDR3 is 14 residues long. The variable domain in full, with the rest retrieved from reference TRBV28 and TRBJ2-4, is DVKVTQSSRYLVKRTGEKVFLECVQDMDHENMFWYRQDPGLGLRLIYFSYDVKMKEKGDIPEGYSVSREKKERFSLILESASTNQTSMYLCASSFLREKNIQYFGAGTRLSVL.

A note on this clone: An end of the junction does not agree with germline; a read error may underlie this. The rearrangement joins TRBV27 to TRBJ2-1; weak D call: TRBD2 (6 bases). The V gene's germline CDR1 is MNHEY and CDR2 SMNVEV (reference sequence). The length of the CDR3 is 14 residues. The CDR3 sequence: CVSSLSRGRNEQFF. The CDR3, as DNA: TGTGTCAGCAGCCTCTCACGGGGGAGAAATGAGCAGTTCTTC.

The CDR3 nucleotides read TGCGCCAGCAGGGGGGCGATAACAACTAATGAAAAACTGTTTTTT. Protein sequence: CASRGAITTNEKLFF. The chain links TRBV5-1 to TRBJ1-4; D might be TRBD1 (6 bases). V shed 5 bases and J shed 0 bases, with 11 bases lying between them. The CDR3 length is 15 residues. CDR1 is SGHRS and CDR2 is YFSETQ in the germline V gene.

V usage is TRBV7-2 and J usage is TRBJ1-2; tentatively, D is TRBD1 (5 bases). Trimming pared 4 bases from V and 2 bases from J, leaving 8 bases between. Germline values: CDR1 SGHTA, CDR2 FQGNSA. The CDR3 runs to 13 residues. The CDR3 nucleotides are TGTGCCAGCAGCTCGACAGTGAACTATGGCTACACCTTC. It translates to CASSSTVNYGYTF.

This clone was found once. The rearrangement joins TRBV11-2 to TRBJ1-6, with D perhaps TRBD1 (5 bases). Trimming shortened V by 2 bases and J by 6 bases, and 14 bases separated the two germline ends. CDR1 and CDR2 (germline): SGHAT, FQNNGV. The CDR3 covers 16 residues. The CDR3 spells CASSLMTEFSNSPLHF. DNA for the CDR3: TGTGCCAGCAGCTTAATGACAGAATTCTCTAATTCACCCCTCCACTTT.

The gene calls are TRBV9 and TRBJ2-3; maybe TRBD2 (5 bases). Trimming removed 4 bases from V and 2 bases from J, with 20 bases in between. Germline V CDR1 and CDR2: SGDLS, YYNGEE. CDR3 length: 17 residues. The chain's CDR3 is CASSLSSTSPDTDTQYF. The CDR3 region has the DNA TGTGCCAGCAGCCTATCCTCTACTAGTCCTGACACAGATACGCAGTATTTT.

The rearrangement uses TRBV4-1 and TRBJ2-1, with 11 bases aligning to TRBD1. The J segment lost 6 bases and the V segment lost 4 bases, leaving 5 bases of the junction unmatched. This CDR3 comprises 15 residues. Germline V gene lookup returns CDR1 MGHRA and CDR2 YSYEKL. The CDR3 sequence is CASSPRDRGGNEQFF. The CDR3 DNA sequence: TGCGCCAGCAGCCCCAGGGACAGGGGGGGCAATGAGCAGTTCTTC.

This chain connects TRBV5-4 to TRBJ1-2, with 8 bases that match TRBD1. Germline V lookup: CDR1 SGHNT, CDR2 YYREEE (reference sequence). This CDR3 contains 16 residues. Trimming cost V 0 bases and J 8 bases; bases outside gene matches: 12. The CDR3 sequence: CASSLDGRGLLVGYTF. CDR3 DNA: TGTGCCAGCAGCTTGGACGGCAGGGGGCTTCTAGTGGGCTACACCTTC.

The gene calls are TRBV4-3 and TRBJ1-1; 7 nucleotides line up with TRBD1. CDR1 is LGHNA and CDR2 is YSLEER in the germline V gene. After removal of 4 bases from V and 5 bases from J, the junction contained 10 bases not matched to a gene. CDR3 length: 15 amino acids. The CDR3 nucleotides are TGCGCCAGCAGCCCCACCGTAAGGGGGCTTACTGAAGCTTTCTTT. This sequence encodes CASSPTVRGLTEAFF.

This chain links TRBV7-8 with TRBJ2-1; no firm D call. Deletions cut 3 bases from V and 4 bases from J, with 13 bases between. Germline CDR1 reads SGHVS; CDR2 reads FQNEAQ. The CDR3 extends over 15 amino acids. CDR3 sequence reads: CASSFPHRLYNEQFF. CDR3 sequence (DNA): TGTGCCAGCAGCTTCCCGCACAGATTATACAATGAGCAGTTCTTC.

The rearrangement uses TRBV6-1 and TRBJ2-4; TRBD1 agrees at 8 bases. CDR3 length equals 17 residues. Trimming took 2 bases from V and 8 from J; bases not matched to a gene: 14. Germline values: CDR1 MNHNS, CDR2 SASEGT. The CDR3 region has the DNA TGTGCCAGCAGTGAAACTGCGACAGGGGACTCTTGGGACATTCAGTACTTC. Translated, it gives CASSETATGDSWDIQYF.

The CDR3 region has the DNA TGTGCCAGCAGCTCAGAAGCGGGCGGCACAGATACGCAGTATTTT. The encoded protein is CASSSEAGGTDTQYF. The chain has TRBV11-2 and TRBJ2-3, with a weak D call TRBD2 (6 bases). The CDR3 runs 15 residues. CDR1 is SGHAT and CDR2 is FQNNGV in the germline V gene. Trimming stripped 4 bases from V and 1 base from J, with 12 bases between.

This sequence joins TRBV6-4 and TRBJ1-2; TRBD1 matches 8 bases. This CDR3 has 16 residues. The germline V gene encodes CDR1 MRHNA and CDR2 SNTAGT. J gave up 8 bases and V 5 bases, and 16 bases lay outside the gene matches. This CDR3 is CASSYQDTGGAEGYTF. DNA for the CDR3: TGTGCCAGCAGTTACCAAGACACAGGGGGTGCAGAGGGCTACACCTTC.

This chain joins TRBV2 and TRBJ2-5; D might be TRBD1 (5 bases). Germline CDR1 and CDR2: SNHLY and FYNNEI. The CDR3 extends over 11 amino acids. V lost 9 bases and J 11 bases, leaving 16 bases between the germline ends. The chain's CDR3 is CASHRNPAQYF. CDR3 in DNA: TGTGCCAGTCACAGGAACCCGGCGCAGTACTTC.

The chain couples TRBV7-6 to TRBJ2-1; TRBD2 matches at 13 bases. V dropped 0 bases and J dropped 4; count of bases not matched to a gene: 12. CDR1 and CDR2 (germline): SGHVS, FNYEAQ. CDR3 size: 20 residues. This CDR3 is CASSLALSLRLAGGYNEQFF. Written as DNA, the CDR3 is TGTGCCAGCAGCTTAGCCCTGTCGCTCCGACTAGCGGGAGGTTACAATGAGCAGTTCTTC.

This sequence joins TRBV6-6 and TRBJ1-2, with D perhaps TRBD1 (5 bases). The germline V gene has CDR1 MNHNY and CDR2 SVGAGI (reference sequence). The CDR3 runs to 16 residues. The ends were cut back, 6 bases at V and 5 bases at J, with 22 bases in the middle. The CDR3 sequence: CASSKGTPLEGYGYTF. CDR3 bases: TGTGCCAGCAGCAAAGGGACTCCCCTTGAGGGGTATGGCTACACCTTC.

J is TRBJ2-1 and V is TRBV14; 8 bases fit TRBD2. With 4 bases clipped from V and 10 bases from J, the junction kept 18 bases outside the gene matches. The CDR3 spans 17 residues. The germline V gene encodes CDR1 SGHDN and CDR2 FVKESK. The CDR3 region has the DNA TGTGCCAGCAGCCCCCAGCGGTTTAGCGGGGTTCTCAAGGAGCAGTTCTTC. It encodes CASSPQRFSGVLKEQFF.

The gene calls are TRBV2 and TRBJ2-3, with TRBD1 matching 9 bases. V lost 7 bases, J lost 2 bases, and 7 bases stayed unmatched. CDR3 length: 15 residues. Germline loops: CDR1 SNHLY, CDR2 FYNNEI. CDR3 in DNA: TGTGCCAGCACCGATGGGACAGGGAACACAGATACGCAGTATTTT. It translates to CASTDGTGNTDTQYF.

The chain couples TRBV6-5 to TRBJ2-1; 7 bases map to TRBD1. The CDR3 runs to 14 residues. Per the germline V gene, CDR1 is MNHEY and CDR2 is SVGAGI. V shed 5 bases, J shed 9 bases, and the junction held 10 bases outside the gene matches. The CDR3 region is CASSIIRGRSEQFF. The CDR3, as DNA: TGTGCCAGCAGTATTATAAGGGGGCGCAGTGAGCAGTTCTTC.

The table lists this clone with a few counts. The chain combines TRBV6-1 with TRBJ2-1; tentative D call: TRBD2 (7 bases). Germline V gene data show CDR1 as MNHNS and CDR2 as SASEGT. The CDR3 is 18 amino acids. The V end was cut by 2 bases, the J end by 7 bases, with 24 bases between. In DNA, the CDR3 is TGTGCCAGCAGTGAATGGACCTCGGCCGGGGGGCCAGGGAATGAGCAGTTCTTC. It specifies CASSEWTSAGGPGNEQFF.

In its sample, this clone was seen once. The rearrangement joins TRBV29-1 to TRBJ1-1; no clear D. This CDR3 spans 12 amino acids. The V and J ends lost 2 bases and 5 bases respectively, with 9 bases between them. Per germline, CDR1 SQVTM and CDR2 ANQGSEA. CDR3 in DNA: TGCAGCGTTGAAAAAATCGAGACTGAAGCTTTCTTT. It specifies CSVEKIETEAFF. Using reference TRBV29-1 and TRBJ1-1 for the parts outside the CDR3, the full variable domain is SAVISQKPSRDICQRGTSLTIQCQVDSQVTMMFWYRQQPGQSLTLIATANQGSEATYESGFVIDKFPISRPNLTFSTLTVSNMSPEDSSIYLCSVEKIETEAFFGQGTRLTVV.